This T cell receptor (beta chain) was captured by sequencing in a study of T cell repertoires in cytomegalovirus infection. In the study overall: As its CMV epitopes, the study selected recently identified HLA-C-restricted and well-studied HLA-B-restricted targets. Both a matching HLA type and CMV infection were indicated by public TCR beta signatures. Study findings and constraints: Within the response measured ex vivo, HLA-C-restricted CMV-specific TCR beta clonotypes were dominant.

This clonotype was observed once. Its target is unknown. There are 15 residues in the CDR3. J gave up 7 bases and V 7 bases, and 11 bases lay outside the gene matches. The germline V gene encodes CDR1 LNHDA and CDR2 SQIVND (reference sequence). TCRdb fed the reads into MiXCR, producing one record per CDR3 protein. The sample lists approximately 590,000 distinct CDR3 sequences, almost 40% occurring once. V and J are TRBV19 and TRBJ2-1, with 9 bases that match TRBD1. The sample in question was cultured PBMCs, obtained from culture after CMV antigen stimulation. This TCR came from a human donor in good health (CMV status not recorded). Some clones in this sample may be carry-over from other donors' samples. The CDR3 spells CASTVTGGAENEQFF. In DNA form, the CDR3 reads TGTGCCAGTACCGTAACAGGGGGCGCAGAGAATGAGCAGTTCTTC.